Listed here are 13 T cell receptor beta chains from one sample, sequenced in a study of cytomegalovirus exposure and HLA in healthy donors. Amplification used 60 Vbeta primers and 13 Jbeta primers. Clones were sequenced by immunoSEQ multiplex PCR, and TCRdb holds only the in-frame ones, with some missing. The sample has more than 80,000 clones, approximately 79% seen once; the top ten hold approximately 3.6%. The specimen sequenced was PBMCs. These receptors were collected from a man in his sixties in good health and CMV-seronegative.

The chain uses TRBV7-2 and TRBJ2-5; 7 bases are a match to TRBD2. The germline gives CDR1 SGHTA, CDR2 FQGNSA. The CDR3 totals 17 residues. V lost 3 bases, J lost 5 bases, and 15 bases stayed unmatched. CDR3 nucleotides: TGTGCCAGCAGCTTGTTCGGCCCAGCGGGGTCGGGGGAGACCCAGTACTTC. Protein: CASSLFGPAGSGETQYF.

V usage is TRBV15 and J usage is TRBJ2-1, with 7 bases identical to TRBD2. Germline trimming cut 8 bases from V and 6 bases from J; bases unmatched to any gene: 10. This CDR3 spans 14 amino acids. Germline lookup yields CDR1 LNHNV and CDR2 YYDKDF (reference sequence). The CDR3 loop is CATREGGESNEQFF. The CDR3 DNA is TGTGCCACCCGAGAGGGAGGGGAAAGCAATGAGCAGTTCTTC.

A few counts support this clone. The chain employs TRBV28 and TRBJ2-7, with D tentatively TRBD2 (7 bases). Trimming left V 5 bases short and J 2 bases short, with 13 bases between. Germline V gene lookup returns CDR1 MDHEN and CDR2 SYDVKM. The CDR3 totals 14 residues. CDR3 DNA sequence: TGTGCCAGCAGTCCACCCGGGGGGCCCTACGAGCAGTACGTC. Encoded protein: CASSPPGGPYEQYV.

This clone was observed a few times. CDR3 sequence: CSARQGPGNTIYF. CDR3 DNA sequence: TGCAGCGCCCGACAGGGGCCTGGAAACACCATATATTTT. This chain joins TRBV29-1 and TRBJ1-3; 8 positions agree with TRBD1. Germline CDR1 and CDR2: SQVTM and ANQGSEA. Trimming at V came to 7 bases and at J to 2 bases, leaving 4 bases not matched to a gene. This CDR3 region has 13 residues.

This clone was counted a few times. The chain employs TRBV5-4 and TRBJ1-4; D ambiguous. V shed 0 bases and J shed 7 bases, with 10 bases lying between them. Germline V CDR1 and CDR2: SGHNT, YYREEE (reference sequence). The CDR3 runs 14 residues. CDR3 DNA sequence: TGTGCCAGCAGCTTGGCCGGGGTGGTTGAAAAACTGTTTTTT. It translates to CASSLAGVVEKLFF.

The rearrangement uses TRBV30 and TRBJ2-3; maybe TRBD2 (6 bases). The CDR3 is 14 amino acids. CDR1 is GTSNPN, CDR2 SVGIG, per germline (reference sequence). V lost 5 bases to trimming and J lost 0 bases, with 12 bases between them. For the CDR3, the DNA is TGTGCCTGGGGTCGGGGGAAGAGCACAGATACGCAGTATTTT. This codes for CAWGRGKSTDTQYF. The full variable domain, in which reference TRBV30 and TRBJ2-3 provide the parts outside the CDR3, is SQTIHQWPATLVQPVGSPLSLECTVEGTSNPNLYWYRQAAGRGLQLLFYSVGIGQISSEVPQNLSASRPQDRQFILSSKKLLLSDSGFYLCAWGRGKSTDTQYFGPGTRLTVL.

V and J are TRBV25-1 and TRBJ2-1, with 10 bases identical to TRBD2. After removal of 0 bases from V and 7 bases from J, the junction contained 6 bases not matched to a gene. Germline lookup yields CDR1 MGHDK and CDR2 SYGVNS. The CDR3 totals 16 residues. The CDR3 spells CASSEYWSGGANEQFF. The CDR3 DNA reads TGTGCCAGCAGTGAATATTGGAGCGGGGGGGCTAATGAGCAGTTCTTC.

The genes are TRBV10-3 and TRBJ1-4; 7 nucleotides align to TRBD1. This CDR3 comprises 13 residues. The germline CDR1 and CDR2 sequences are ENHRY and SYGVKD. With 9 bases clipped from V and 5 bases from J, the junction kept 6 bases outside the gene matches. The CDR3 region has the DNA TGTGCCATGCGGGACAGCCTAAATGAAAAACTGTTTTTT. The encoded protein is CAMRDSLNEKLFF.

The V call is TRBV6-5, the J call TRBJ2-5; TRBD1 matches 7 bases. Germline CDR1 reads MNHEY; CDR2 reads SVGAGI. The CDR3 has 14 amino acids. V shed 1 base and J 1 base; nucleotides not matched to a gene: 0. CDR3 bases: TGTGCCAGCAGTTACTGGGACAGCCAAGAGACCCAGTACTTC. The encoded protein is CASSYWDSQETQYF.

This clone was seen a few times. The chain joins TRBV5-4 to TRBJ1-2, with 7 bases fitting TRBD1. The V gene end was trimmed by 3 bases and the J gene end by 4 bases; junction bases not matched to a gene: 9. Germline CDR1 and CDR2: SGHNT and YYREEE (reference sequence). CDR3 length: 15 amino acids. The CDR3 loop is CASSSIDRAIYGYTF. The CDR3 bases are TGTGCCAGCAGCTCCATAGACAGGGCCATCTATGGCTACACCTTC.

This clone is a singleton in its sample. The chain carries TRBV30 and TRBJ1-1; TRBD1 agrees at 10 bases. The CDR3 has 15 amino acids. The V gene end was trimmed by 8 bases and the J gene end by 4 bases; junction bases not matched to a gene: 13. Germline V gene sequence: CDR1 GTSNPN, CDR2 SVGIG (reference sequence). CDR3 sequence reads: CATGQGSILGTEAFF. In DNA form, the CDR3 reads TGTGCCACGGGACAGGGGAGTATTTTGGGCACTGAAGCTTTCTTT.

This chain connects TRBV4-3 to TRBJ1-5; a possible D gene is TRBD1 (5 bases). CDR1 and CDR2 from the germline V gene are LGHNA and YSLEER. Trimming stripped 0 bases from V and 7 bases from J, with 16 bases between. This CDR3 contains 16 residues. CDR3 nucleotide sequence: TGCGCCAGCAGCCAAGATCTGGGGGAGGGTTCACAGCCCCAGCATTTT. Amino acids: CASSQDLGEGSQPQHF.

The CDR3 spells CASSADRGPQETQYF. For the CDR3, the DNA is TGTGCCAGCAGCGCGGACAGGGGGCCTCAAGAGACCCAGTACTTC. V is TRBV5-6 and J is TRBJ2-5; 11 positions agree with TRBD1. Germline V gives CDR1 SGHDT, CDR2 YYEEEE. The CDR3 runs to 15 residues. Trimming cost V 4 bases and J 2 bases; bases outside gene matches: 4. The full variable domain, rest sourced from reference TRBV5-6 and TRBJ2-5, is DAGVTQSPTHLIKTRGQQVTLRCSPKSGHDTVSWYQQALGQGPQFIFQYYEEEERQRGNFPDRFSGHQFPNYSSELNVNALLLGDSALYLCASSADRGPQETQYFGPGTRLLVL.